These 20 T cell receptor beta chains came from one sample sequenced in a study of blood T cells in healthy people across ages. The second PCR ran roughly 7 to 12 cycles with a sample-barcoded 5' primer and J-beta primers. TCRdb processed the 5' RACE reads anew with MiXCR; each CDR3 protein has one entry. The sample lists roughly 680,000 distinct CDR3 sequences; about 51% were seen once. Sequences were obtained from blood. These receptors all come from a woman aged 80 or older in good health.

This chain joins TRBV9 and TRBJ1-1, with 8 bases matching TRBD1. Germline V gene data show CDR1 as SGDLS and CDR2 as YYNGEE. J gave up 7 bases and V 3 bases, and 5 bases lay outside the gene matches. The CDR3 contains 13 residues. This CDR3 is CASSGPGQGEAFF. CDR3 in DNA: TGTGCCAGCAGCGGACCAGGACAGGGTGAAGCTTTCTTT. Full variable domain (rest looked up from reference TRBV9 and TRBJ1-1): DSGVTQTPKHLITATGQRVTLRCSPRSGDLSVYWYQQSLDQGLQFLIQYYNGEERAKGNILERFSAQQFPDLHSELNLSSLELGDSALYFCASSGPGQGEAFFGQGTRLTVV.

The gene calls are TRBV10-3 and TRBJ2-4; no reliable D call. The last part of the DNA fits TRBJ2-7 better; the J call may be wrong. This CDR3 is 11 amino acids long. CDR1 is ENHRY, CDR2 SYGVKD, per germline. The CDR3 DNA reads TGTGCCATCAGCAAGGCCTACGAGCAGTACTTC. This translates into CAISKAYEQYF.

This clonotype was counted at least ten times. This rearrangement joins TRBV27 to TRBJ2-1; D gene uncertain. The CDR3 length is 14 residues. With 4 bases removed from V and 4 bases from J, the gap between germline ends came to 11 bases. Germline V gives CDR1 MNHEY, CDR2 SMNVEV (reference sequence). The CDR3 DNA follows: TGTGCCAGCAGTTCCAGGACCCTATACAATGAGCAGTTCTTC. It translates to CASSSRTLYNEQFF.

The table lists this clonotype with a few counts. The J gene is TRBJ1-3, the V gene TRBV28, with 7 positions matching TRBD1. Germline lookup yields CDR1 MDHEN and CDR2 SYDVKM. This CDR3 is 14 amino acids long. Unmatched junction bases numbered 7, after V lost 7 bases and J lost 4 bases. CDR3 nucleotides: TGTGCCAGCACGCGGAGGGGGCTCGGAAACACCATATATTTT. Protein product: CASTRRGLGNTIYF.

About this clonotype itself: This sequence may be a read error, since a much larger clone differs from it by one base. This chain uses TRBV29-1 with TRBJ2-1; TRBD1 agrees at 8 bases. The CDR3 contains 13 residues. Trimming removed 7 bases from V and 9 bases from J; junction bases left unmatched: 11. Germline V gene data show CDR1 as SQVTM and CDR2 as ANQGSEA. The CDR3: CSGGPGQASEQFF. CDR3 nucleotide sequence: TGCAGCGGTGGCCCGGGACAGGCTAGTGAGCAGTTCTTC.

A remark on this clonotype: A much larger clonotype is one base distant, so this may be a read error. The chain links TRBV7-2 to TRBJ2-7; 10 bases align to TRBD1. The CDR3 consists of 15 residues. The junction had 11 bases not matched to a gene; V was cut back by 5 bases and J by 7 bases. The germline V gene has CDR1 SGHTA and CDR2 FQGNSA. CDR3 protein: CASSLRQGAYNEQYF. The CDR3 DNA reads TGTGCCAGCAGCCTTCGACAGGGGGCCTACAATGAGCAGTACTTC.

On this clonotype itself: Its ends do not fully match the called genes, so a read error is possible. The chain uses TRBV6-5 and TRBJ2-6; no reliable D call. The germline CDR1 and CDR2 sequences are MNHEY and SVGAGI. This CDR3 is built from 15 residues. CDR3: CANSYQAPEANVLTF. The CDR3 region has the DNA TGTGCCAACAGTTATCAAGCGCCTGAGGCCAACGTCCTGACTTTC.

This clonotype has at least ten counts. CDR3 protein: CASSARTGVKNIQYF. The DNA of the CDR3 is TGTGCCAGCAGCGCCCGAACAGGGGTCAAAAACATTCAGTACTTC. J is TRBJ2-4 and V is TRBV7-2; 7 nucleotides align to TRBD1. Germline CDR1 is SGHTA and CDR2 is FQGNSA. The V and J ends lost 5 bases and 3 bases, in that order; junction bases with no gene match: 7. The CDR3 length is 15 residues.

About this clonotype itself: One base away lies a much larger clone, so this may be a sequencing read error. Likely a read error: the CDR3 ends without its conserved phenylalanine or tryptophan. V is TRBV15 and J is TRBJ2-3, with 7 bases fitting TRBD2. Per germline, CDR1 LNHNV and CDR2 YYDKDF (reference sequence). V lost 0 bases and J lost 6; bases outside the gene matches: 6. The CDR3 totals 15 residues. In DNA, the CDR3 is TGTGCCACCAGCAGAGATATCAGGGAGGGGGATACGCAGTATATT. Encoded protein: CATSRDIREGDTQYI.

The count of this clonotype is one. The CDR3 region has the DNA TGCGCCAGCAGCCTAGTCCTAGCGGGCCTTAGCACAGATACGCAGTATTTT. As protein: CASSLVLAGLSTDTQYF. V and J are TRBV4-1 and TRBJ2-3, with 8 bases that match TRBD2. V shed 4 bases, J shed 0 bases, and the junction held 9 bases outside the gene matches. Germline V gene sequence: CDR1 MGHRA, CDR2 YSYEKL. The CDR3 covers 17 residues.

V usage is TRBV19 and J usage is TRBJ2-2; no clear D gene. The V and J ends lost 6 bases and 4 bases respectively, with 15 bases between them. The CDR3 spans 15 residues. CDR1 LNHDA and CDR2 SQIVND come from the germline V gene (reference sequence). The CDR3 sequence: CASSSGSKITGELFF. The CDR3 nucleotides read TGTGCCAGTAGCTCGGGCAGTAAGATCACCGGGGAGCTGTTTTTT.

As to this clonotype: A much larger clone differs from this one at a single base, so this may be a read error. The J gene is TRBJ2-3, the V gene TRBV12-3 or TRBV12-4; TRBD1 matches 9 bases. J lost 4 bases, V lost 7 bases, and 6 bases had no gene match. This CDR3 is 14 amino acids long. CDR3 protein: CASIQGAMSDTQYF. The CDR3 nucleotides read TGTGCCAGCATACAGGGGGCCATGTCAGATACGCAGTATTTT.

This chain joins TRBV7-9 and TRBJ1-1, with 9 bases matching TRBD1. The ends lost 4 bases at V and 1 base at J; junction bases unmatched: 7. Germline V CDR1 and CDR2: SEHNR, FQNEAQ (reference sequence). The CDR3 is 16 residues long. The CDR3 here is CASSSGLTGGNTEAFF. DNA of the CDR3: TGTGCCAGCAGCTCTGGGTTGACAGGGGGGAACACTGAAGCTTTCTTT.

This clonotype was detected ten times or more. CDR3 coding DNA: TGCAGTGCTCTGACTAGTGCGCCAGAGACCCAGTACTTC. As protein: CSALTSAPETQYF. V gene TRBV20-1 combines with J gene TRBJ2-5; a possible D gene is TRBD2 (6 bases). Trimming removed 5 bases at V and 4 bases at J, with 14 bases between. Germline CDR1 and CDR2: DFQATT and SNEGSKA (reference sequence). The CDR3 loop spans 13 amino acids.

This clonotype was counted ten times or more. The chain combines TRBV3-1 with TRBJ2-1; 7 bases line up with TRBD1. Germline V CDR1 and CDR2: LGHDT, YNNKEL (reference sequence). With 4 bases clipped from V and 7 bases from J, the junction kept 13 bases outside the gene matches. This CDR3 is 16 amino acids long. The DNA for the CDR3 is TGTGCCAGCAGCCCCGCCTGGACAGGCGTTAGGAATGAGCAGTTCTTC. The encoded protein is CASSPAWTGVRNEQFF.

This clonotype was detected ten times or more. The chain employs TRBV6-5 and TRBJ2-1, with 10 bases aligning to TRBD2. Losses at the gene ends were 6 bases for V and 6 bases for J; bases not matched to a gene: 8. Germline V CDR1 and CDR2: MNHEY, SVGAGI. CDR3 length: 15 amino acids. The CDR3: CASSLGLAVSNEQFF. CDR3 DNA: TGTGCCAGCAGCCTCGGACTAGCGGTATCCAATGAGCAGTTCTTC.

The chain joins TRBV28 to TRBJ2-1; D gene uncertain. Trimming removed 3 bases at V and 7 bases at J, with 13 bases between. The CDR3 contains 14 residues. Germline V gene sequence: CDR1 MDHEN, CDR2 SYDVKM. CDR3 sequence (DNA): TGTGCCAGCAGTTTCGATCAGGTTCTGAATGAGCAGTTCTTC. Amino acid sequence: CASSFDQVLNEQFF.

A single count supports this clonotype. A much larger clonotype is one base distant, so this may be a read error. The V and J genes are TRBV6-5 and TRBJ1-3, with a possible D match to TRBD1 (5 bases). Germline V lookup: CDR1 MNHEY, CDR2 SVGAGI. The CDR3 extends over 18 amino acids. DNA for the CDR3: TGTGCCAACAGTTACTCGGGCTGGGACGGAAGCTCTGGAAACACCATATATTTT. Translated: CANSYSGWDGSSGNTIYF.

The CDR3 DNA follows: TGCAGTGCTAGATCCTTGGGGGGGATCTCTGGGGCCAACGTCCTGACTTTC. Protein: CSARSLGGISGANVLTF. The rearrangement uses TRBV20-1 and TRBJ2-6, with 7 bases identical to TRBD2. Unmatched junction bases numbered 7, after V lost 2 bases and J lost 0 bases. This CDR3 has 17 amino acids. Germline CDR1 DFQATT, CDR2 SNEGSKA (reference sequence).

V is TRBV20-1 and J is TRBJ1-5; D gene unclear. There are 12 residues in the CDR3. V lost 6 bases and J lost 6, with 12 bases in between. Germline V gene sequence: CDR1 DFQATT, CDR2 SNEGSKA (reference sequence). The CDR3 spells CSASTAVQPQHF. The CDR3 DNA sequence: TGCAGTGCAAGCACAGCAGTTCAGCCCCAGCATTTT.